This TCR beta chain was observed in a study of blood T cells in healthy people across ages. Background on the study: Capturing about one barcoded beta molecule per two T cells was achieved by template switching.

Primed by a sample-barcoded 5' primer and a J-beta primer mix, a second PCR proceeded for 7 to 11 cycles. Each cDNA molecule received a tag from a template-switch adaptor that had 12 random nucleotides. TCRdb redid the calling of the 5' RACE reads with MiXCR, one entry per CDR3 protein. Here the sample spans 800,000 to 1,000,000 distinct CDR3 sequences, 45% to 50% being singletons. V was pared by 3 bases and J by 7 bases, with 11 bases of the junction left unmatched. This CDR3 spans 15 amino acids. Germline V gene lookup returns CDR1 DFQATT and CDR2 SNEGSKA (reference sequence). The donors, aged 6 to 90, were healthy Caucasians from Russia. Each donor's blood draw was approximately 10 milliliters of peripheral blood.

This TCR came from a man younger than 40 in good health. This sequence joins TRBV20-1 and TRBJ2-3; 9 nucleotides align to TRBD1. Sequencing was done on a sample of blood. The CDR3 spells CSASMTGQGSYTQYF. CDR3 nucleotide sequence: TGCAGTGCTAGTATGACGGGACAGGGATCTTATACGCAGTATTTT.